The subject of this entry is one T cell receptor beta chain. Its antigen remains unidentified. The data stem from a study of post-analysis software for immune sequencing data. Study-wide results and limits: Multiple sclerosis patients showed significantly lower normalized Chao1 diversity than controls did.

Libraries were made from TCR beta cDNA, and they carried unique molecular identifiers. TCRdb recomputed calls from the PCR reads with MiXCR, one row per CDR3 protein. The repertoire holds 750,000 to 900,000 distinct CDR3 sequences, with about 45% as singletons. Material: blood. The sequence was obtained from a girl aged 5 to 17 with multiple sclerosis.

The CDR3 spells CASSVAVNYGYTF. CDR3 in DNA: TGTGCCAGCAGCGTAGCCGTTAACTATGGCTACACCTTC. This sequence joins TRBV9 and TRBJ1-2; the D is unclear. Germline V gene data show CDR1 as SGDLS and CDR2 as YYNGEE. The CDR3 length is 13 residues. V lost 0 bases, J lost 1 base, and 4 bases lay in between.